The T cell receptor (beta chain) described here comes from a study of shared clonotypes between healthy human individuals. TCRdb keeps only in-frame clones here, not all; method: immunoSEQ multiplex PCR. The data contain about 1.1 million clones, approximately 80% of them seen just once; the ten biggest clones take up 0.61%. A word on this clone: Its antigen remains unknown.

Points from the study as a whole: A generally larger estimated richness was seen in naive subsets than in memory subsets.

The germline CDR1 and CDR2 sequences are LGHNA and YSLEER. With 1 base clipped from V and 3 bases from J, the junction kept 5 bases outside the gene matches. CDR3 size: 17 residues. The receptor comes from a man aged 18 to 29 in good health. Some clones in this sample may be carry-over from other donors' samples. The chain employs TRBV4-3 and TRBJ2-1; 11 bases align to TRBD2. Source material: memory CD4+ T cells from PBMCs. Noted subset: CD45RA-negative fraction. This CDR3 reads CASSQVLAGVYYNEQFF. The CDR3 DNA reads as TGCGCCAGCAGCCAAGTACTAGCGGGAGTTTACTACAATGAGCAGTTCTTC.